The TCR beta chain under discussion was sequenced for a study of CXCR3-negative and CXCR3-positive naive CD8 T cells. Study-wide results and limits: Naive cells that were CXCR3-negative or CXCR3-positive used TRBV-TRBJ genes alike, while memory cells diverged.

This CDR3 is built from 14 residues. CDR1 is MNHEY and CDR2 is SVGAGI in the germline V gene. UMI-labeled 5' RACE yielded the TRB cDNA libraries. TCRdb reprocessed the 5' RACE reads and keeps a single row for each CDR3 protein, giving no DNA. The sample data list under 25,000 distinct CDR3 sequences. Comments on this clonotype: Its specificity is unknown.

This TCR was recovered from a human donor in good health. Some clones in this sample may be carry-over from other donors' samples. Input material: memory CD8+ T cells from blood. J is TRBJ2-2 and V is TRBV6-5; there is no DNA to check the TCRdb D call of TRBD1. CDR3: CASSDGQTTGELFF.